Shown below are 24 T cell receptor beta chains from a single sample sequenced in a study of T cells after yellow fever vaccination. TCRdb independently ran MiXCR on the 5' RACE reads; one entry per CDR3 protein. The sample lists nearly 550,000 distinct CDR3 sequences, 15% to 20% seen once, with approximately 14% in the top ten. Sequenced material: PBMCs, taken 15 days after the yellow fever booster vaccination. Receptor source: a man aged 25-45 years who received the YFV17D yellow fever vaccine.

This chain joins TRBV5-4 and TRBJ2-4; no clear D gene. The CDR3 has 14 amino acids. V was pared by 3 bases and J by 5 bases, with 12 bases between. Germline V gene sequence: CDR1 SGHNT, CDR2 YYREEE (reference sequence). CDR3: CASSSTVAENIQYF. CDR3 bases: TGTGCCAGCAGCTCAACAGTTGCGGAAAACATTCAGTACTTC.

A few counts support this clonotype. The chain carries TRBV5-1 and TRBJ2-1; TRBD2 matches 13 bases. The CDR3 loop spans 16 amino acids. J was trimmed by 7 bases and V by 1 base; bases with no gene match: 5. Germline loops: CDR1 SGHRS, CDR2 YFSETQ. CDR3 protein: CASSLRLAGGGNEQFF. CDR3 DNA: TGCGCCAGCAGCTTGAGACTAGCGGGAGGAGGTAATGAGCAGTTCTTC.

Remarks on this clonotype: Mismatch with germline at one junction end may stem from a read error. The chain carries TRBV7-7 and TRBJ2-1; 8 positions match TRBD1. The CDR3 runs 15 residues. CDR1 SSHAT and CDR2 FNYEAQ come from the germline V gene (reference sequence). CDR3 region: CASSPTNRQGNEQFF. The CDR3 nucleotides read TGTGCTAGCAGCCCGACGAACCGACAGGGGAATGAGCAGTTCTTC.

This chain connects TRBV5-1 to TRBJ2-1; weak D call: TRBD2 (7 bases). V was shortened by 2 bases and J by 8 bases, with 11 bases between the two germline ends. The CDR3 sequence is 13 residues long. Germline values: CDR1 SGHRS, CDR2 YFSETQ. CDR3 nucleotides: TGCGCCAGCAGCTTTGGCGGGGGCTATGAGCAGTTCTTC. The encoded protein is CASSFGGGYEQFF. The entire variable domain, with the rest obtained from reference TRBV5-1 and TRBJ2-1, is as follows: KAGVTQTPRYLIKTRGQQVTLSCSPISGHRSVSWYQQTPGQGLQFLFEYFSETQRNKGNFPGRFSGRQFSNSRSEMNVSTLELGDSALYLCASSFGGGYEQFFGPGTRLTVL.

This clonotype was counted between two and nine times. V gene TRBV18 combines with J gene TRBJ2-1; D remains unclear. Germline-derived CDR1 and CDR2 are KGHSH and LQKENI. There are 12 residues in the CDR3. V was clipped by 4 bases and J by 6 bases, with 7 bases between them. The CDR3 spells CASSHDANEQFF. The CDR3 DNA reads TGTGCCAGCTCACATGATGCCAATGAGCAGTTCTTC.

The sample holds a few counts of this clonotype. The chain is built from TRBV12-3 or TRBV12-4 and TRBJ2-4; D is undetermined. The CDR3 is made up of 13 amino acids. Trimming left V 6 bases short and J 6 bases short, with 12 bases between. The CDR3 DNA reads as TGTGCCAGCAGACCCGGGTCCGCAAACATTCAGTACTTC. Protein product: CASRPGSANIQYF.

V usage is TRBV3-1 and J usage is TRBJ2-6; D is uncertain. The V and J ends lost 6 bases and 3 bases respectively, with 9 bases between them. CDR1 is LGHDT, CDR2 YNNKEL, per germline (reference sequence). The CDR3 extends over 14 amino acids. The CDR3 reads CASRGSHGANVLTF. For the CDR3, the DNA is TGTGCCAGCAGAGGGTCCCATGGGGCCAACGTCCTGACTTTC. The full variable domain, completed using reference TRBV3-1 and TRBJ2-6, is DTAVSQTPKYLVTQMGNDKSIKCEQNLGHDTMYWYKQDSKKFLKIMFSYNNKELIINETVPNRFSPKSPDKAHLNLHINSLELGDSAVYFCASRGSHGANVLTFGAGSRLTVL.

This clonotype was detected only a few times. V usage is TRBV6-2 or TRBV6-3 and J usage is TRBJ1-1; D possibly corresponds to TRBD1 (6 bases). The CDR3 is 11 residues long. Germline assignment: CDR1 MNHEY and CDR2 SVGEGT. V shed 8 bases and J shed 10 bases, with 14 bases lying between them. This CDR3 reads CASGFGTRAFF. DNA of the CDR3: TGTGCCAGCGGTTTCGGGACAAGAGCTTTCTTT.

This clonotype was picked up a small number of times. The chain recombines TRBV20-1 with TRBJ2-7; D unclear. The CDR3 is made up of 13 amino acids. V shed 4 bases and J shed 4 bases, with 14 bases lying between them. Germline-derived CDR1 and CDR2 are DFQATT and SNEGSKA (reference sequence). This CDR3 reads CSAIKSGKYEQYF. The CDR3 nucleotides read TGCAGTGCTATAAAGTCAGGAAAGTACGAGCAGTACTTC.

The chain has TRBV5-1 and TRBJ2-7; tentatively, D is TRBD2 (5 bases). This CDR3 spans 15 amino acids. Germline values: CDR1 SGHRS, CDR2 YFSETQ. The V and J ends lost 0 bases and 2 bases respectively, with 12 bases between them. CDR3 in amino acids: CASSLVAGGTYEQYF. CDR3 nucleotides: TGCGCCAGCAGCTTGGTTGCGGGTGGGACCTACGAGCAGTACTTC.

This clonotype was counted a few times. The chain employs TRBV5-1 and TRBJ2-7, with 7 nucleotides matching TRBD2. The V gene's germline CDR1 is SGHRS and CDR2 YFSETQ. CDR3 length: 13 amino acids. V trimming: 4 bases; J trimming: 7 bases; junction bases outside the gene matches: 8. As DNA, the CDR3 is TGCGCCAGCAGCGGGGGGGTCGGGGATGAGCAGTACTTC. This translates into CASSGGVGDEQYF. The full variable domain, its missing parts supplied by reference TRBV5-1 and TRBJ2-7, is KAGVTQTPRYLIKTRGQQVTLSCSPISGHRSVSWYQQTPGQGLQFLFEYFSETQRNKGNFPGRFSGRQFSNSRSEMNVSTLELGDSALYLCASSGGVGDEQYFGPGTRLTVT.

The rearrangement joins TRBV20-1 to TRBJ2-2, with D perhaps given as TRBD1 or TRBD2 (5 bases each). Trimming left V 5 bases short and J 8 bases short, with 18 bases between. This CDR3 has 14 residues. Germline CDR1 is DFQATT and CDR2 is SNEGSKA (reference sequence). CDR3 loop: CSAHGTPPRGELFF. The DNA of the CDR3 is TGCAGTGCTCACGGGACGCCCCCCAGAGGGGAGCTGTTTTTT.

This clonotype was counted only a few times. J is TRBJ2-2 and V is TRBV5-5; tentative D call: TRBD2 (5 bases). V gave up 0 bases and J gave up 6 bases, with 18 bases separating them. There are 17 residues in the CDR3. Germline V gene sequence: CDR1 SGHKS, CDR2 YYEKEE (reference sequence). In DNA, the CDR3 is TGTGCCAGCAGCTTGGCGGAGGTGCTCAATGCCGCCGGGGAGCTGTTTTTT. This gives the protein CASSLAEVLNAAGELFF.

V usage is TRBV18 and J usage is TRBJ1-5; D gene unclear. CDR1 and CDR2 from the germline V gene are KGHSH and LQKENI. Trimming took off 2 bases at V and 1 base at J, with 6 bases between the two ends. CDR3 length: 14 amino acids. Here the CDR3 DNA reads TGTGCCAGCTCACCAACTAAAAGCAATCAGCCCCAGCATTTT. This gives the protein CASSPTKSNQPQHF.

V and J are TRBV6-1 and TRBJ2-7, with a tentative D call TRBD1 (5 bases). Germline V gene lookup returns CDR1 MNHNS and CDR2 SASEGT. The CDR3 runs 14 residues. Trimming pared 4 bases from V and 3 bases from J, leaving 13 bases between. The CDR3: CASSGYQGSYEQYF. The CDR3 region has the DNA TGTGCCAGCAGTGGATACCAGGGTAGCTACGAGCAGTACTTC.

In this sample, this clonotype turned up a few times. The chain couples TRBV7-9 to TRBJ2-5; 11 nucleotides match TRBD2. The germline gives CDR1 SEHNR, CDR2 FQNEAQ (reference sequence). The CDR3 consists of 14 residues. Trimming cost V 8 bases and J 5 bases; bases outside gene matches: 7. The CDR3 DNA follows: TGTGCCAGCCGTGATGGGACTAGCGGTGAGACCCAGTACTTC. Its translation: CASRDGTSGETQYF.

The rearrangement links TRBV5-1 to TRBJ2-7; 11 bases are a match to TRBD1. Germline-derived CDR1 and CDR2 are SGHRS and YFSETQ. The V and J ends lost 4 bases and 5 bases, in that order; junction bases with no gene match: 5. The CDR3 contains 14 residues. CDR3 DNA: TGCGCCAGCAGCAAGGACAGGGGGCTTGACGAGCAGTACTTC. This sequence encodes CASSKDRGLDEQYF.

The genes are TRBV20-1 and TRBJ2-1; D is tentatively TRBD1 or TRBD2 (5 bases each). CDR1 is DFQATT and CDR2 is SNEGSKA in the germline V gene (reference sequence). This CDR3 contains 16 residues. V lost 4 bases to trimming and J lost 0 bases, with 16 bases between them. The CDR3 here is CSAMSKRGSSYNEQFF. CDR3 coding DNA: TGCAGTGCTATGAGTAAACGGGGCAGCTCCTACAATGAGCAGTTCTTC.

This clonotype was observed at least ten times. The chain couples TRBV30 to TRBJ2-7, with D hard to call. V lost 2 bases and J 4 bases, leaving 6 bases between the germline ends. Germline CDR1 is GTSNPN and CDR2 is SVGIG (reference sequence). The CDR3 sequence is 11 residues long. The CDR3 is CAWSRGYEQYF. Here the CDR3 DNA reads TGTGCCTGGAGTAGAGGTTACGAGCAGTACTTC.

This clonotype was observed a few times. The genes are TRBV5-1 and TRBJ2-5; D is perhaps TRBD1 (6 bases). The CDR3 is 16 amino acids. Trimming stripped 4 bases from V and 4 bases from J, with 20 bases between. In germline, CDR1 is SGHRS, CDR2 YFSETQ. The CDR3 region is CASSPRTGFALETQYF. Written as DNA, the CDR3 is TGCGCCAGCAGCCCCAGAACAGGGTTCGCGTTAGAGACCCAGTACTTC.

This clonotype was recorded a few times. The chain is built from TRBV19 and TRBJ2-4; TRBD1 matches 7 bases. The CDR3 runs to 15 residues. V was clipped by 7 bases and J by 0 bases; unmatched bases: 6. Per the germline V gene, CDR1 is LNHDA and CDR2 is SQIVND (reference sequence). The CDR3 sequence: CASNDRVAAKNIQYF. The CDR3 coding sequence is TGTGCCAGTAATGACAGGGTTGCAGCCAAAAACATTCAGTACTTC.

A few counts support this clonotype. The chain uses TRBV28 and TRBJ2-7; the D gene is possibly TRBD1 (8 bases). This CDR3 is built from 15 residues. Trimming cost V 9 bases and J 3 bases, with 21 bases left between them. Per germline, CDR1 MDHEN and CDR2 SYDVKM. The CDR3 DNA sequence: TGTGCCAGTCAGGGGGAGGGACAGGCTGACTACGAGCAGTACTTC. It encodes CASQGEGQADYEQYF.

This clonotype was seen a handful of times. The chain couples TRBV20-1 to TRBJ2-1; 12 nucleotides line up with TRBD2. Trimming at V came to 5 bases and at J to 1 base, leaving 9 bases not matched to a gene. Germline assignment: CDR1 DFQATT and CDR2 SNEGSKA (reference sequence). The length of the CDR3 is 17 residues. The CDR3 sequence is CSALETSGSRSYNEQFF. CDR3 in DNA: TGCAGTGCTCTTGAGACTAGCGGGAGTCGGTCCTACAATGAGCAGTTCTTC.

In its sample, this clonotype was seen once. CDR3 residues: CASGRFGGPYEQYF. The DNA for the CDR3 is TGTGCCAGCGGCAGATTCGGAGGTCCCTACGAGCAGTACTTC. This chain uses TRBV6-1 with TRBJ2-7; TRBD2 is a possible D gene (5 bases). Germline-derived CDR1 and CDR2 are MNHNS and SASEGT. Deletions cut 8 bases from V and 2 bases from J, with 16 bases between. The CDR3 has 14 amino acids.